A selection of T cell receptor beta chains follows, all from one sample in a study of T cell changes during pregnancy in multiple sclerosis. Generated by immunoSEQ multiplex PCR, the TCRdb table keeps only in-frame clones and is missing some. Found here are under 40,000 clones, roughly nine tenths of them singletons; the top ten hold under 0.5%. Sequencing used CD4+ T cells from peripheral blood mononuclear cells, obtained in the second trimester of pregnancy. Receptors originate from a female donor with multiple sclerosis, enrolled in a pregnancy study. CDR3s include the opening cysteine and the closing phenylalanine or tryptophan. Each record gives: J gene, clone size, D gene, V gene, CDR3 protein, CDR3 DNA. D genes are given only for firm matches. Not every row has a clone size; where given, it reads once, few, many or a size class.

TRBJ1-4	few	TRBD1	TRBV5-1	CASSLGVDRATVEKLFF	TGCGCCAGCAGCTTGGGCGTTGACAGGGCCACTGTTGAAAAACTGTTTTTT
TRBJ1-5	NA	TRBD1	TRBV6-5	CASRRQGPSNQPQHF	TGTGCCAGCAGACGACAGGGCCCCAGCAATCAGCCCCAGCATTTT
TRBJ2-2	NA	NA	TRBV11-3	CASSLVARDGELFF	TGTGCCAGCAGCTTAGTTGCCAGGGATGGGGAGCTGTTTTTT
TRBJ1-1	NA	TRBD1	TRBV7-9	CASSPRFIEQGLGTEAFF	TGTGCCAGCAGCCCGAGATTTATAGAACAGGGGTTGGGCACTGAAGCTTTCTTT
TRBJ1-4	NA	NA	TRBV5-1	CASRPGGEGKLFF	TGCGCCAGCCGCCCGGGGGGAGAAGGAAAACTGTTTTTT
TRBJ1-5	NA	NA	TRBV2	CASSELGQEGQPQHF	TGTGCCAGCAGTGAATTGGGACAAGAAGGTCAGCCCCAGCATTTT
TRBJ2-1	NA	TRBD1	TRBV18	CASTPTGNSYNEQFF	TGTGCCAGCACACCGACAGGGAATTCCTACAATGAGCAGTTCTTC
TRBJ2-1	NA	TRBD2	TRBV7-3	CASSYLSGGALRNEQFF	TGTGCCAGCAGCTACCTTAGCGGGGGGGCCCTCAGGAATGAGCAGTTCTTC
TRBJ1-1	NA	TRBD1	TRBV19	CASRKITGDTEAFF	TGTGCCAGTAGAAAAATCACAGGGGACACTGAAGCTTTCTTT
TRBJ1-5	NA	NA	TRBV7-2	CASSPQMEQPQHF	TGTGCCAGCAGCCCCCAGATGGAGCAGCCCCAGCATTTT
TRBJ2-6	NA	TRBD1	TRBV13	CASSFTTGMRSGANVLTF	TGTGCCAGCAGCTTTACGACAGGGATGAGGTCTGGGGCCAACGTCCTGACTTTC
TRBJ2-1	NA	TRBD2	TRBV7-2	CASSLIRSGGENEQFF	TGTGCCAGCAGCTTAATTCGGTCGGGAGGGGAAAATGAGCAGTTCTTC
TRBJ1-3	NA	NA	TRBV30	CAWDSLSGNTIYF	TGTGCCTGGGACAGTCTATCTGGAAACACCATATATTTT
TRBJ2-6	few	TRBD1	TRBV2	CASSGTSGTGIVLTF	TGTGCCAGCAGCGGTACAAGCGGGACAGGGATAGTCTTGACTTTC
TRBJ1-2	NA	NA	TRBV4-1	CASSQDLGKPSIRANYGYTF	TGCGCCAGCAGCCAAGATCTCGGGAAGCCGTCGATTAGAGCTAACTATGGCTACACCTTC
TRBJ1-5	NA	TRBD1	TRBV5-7	CASSGDRVQPQHF	TGTGCCAGCAGCGGGGACAGGGTTCAGCCCCAGCATTTT
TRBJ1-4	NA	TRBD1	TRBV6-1	CASSAGPGQTNEKLFF	TGTGCCAGCAGTGCCGGTCCGGGACAGACTAATGAAAAACTGTTTTTT
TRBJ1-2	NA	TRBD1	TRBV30	CAWSSSRGRGYTF	TGTGCCTGGAGTTCCAGCAGGGGGCGAGGCTACACCTTC
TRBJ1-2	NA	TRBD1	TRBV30	CAWSVTGARPYGYTF	TGTGCCTGGAGTGTTACAGGGGCTAGGCCCTATGGCTACACCTTC